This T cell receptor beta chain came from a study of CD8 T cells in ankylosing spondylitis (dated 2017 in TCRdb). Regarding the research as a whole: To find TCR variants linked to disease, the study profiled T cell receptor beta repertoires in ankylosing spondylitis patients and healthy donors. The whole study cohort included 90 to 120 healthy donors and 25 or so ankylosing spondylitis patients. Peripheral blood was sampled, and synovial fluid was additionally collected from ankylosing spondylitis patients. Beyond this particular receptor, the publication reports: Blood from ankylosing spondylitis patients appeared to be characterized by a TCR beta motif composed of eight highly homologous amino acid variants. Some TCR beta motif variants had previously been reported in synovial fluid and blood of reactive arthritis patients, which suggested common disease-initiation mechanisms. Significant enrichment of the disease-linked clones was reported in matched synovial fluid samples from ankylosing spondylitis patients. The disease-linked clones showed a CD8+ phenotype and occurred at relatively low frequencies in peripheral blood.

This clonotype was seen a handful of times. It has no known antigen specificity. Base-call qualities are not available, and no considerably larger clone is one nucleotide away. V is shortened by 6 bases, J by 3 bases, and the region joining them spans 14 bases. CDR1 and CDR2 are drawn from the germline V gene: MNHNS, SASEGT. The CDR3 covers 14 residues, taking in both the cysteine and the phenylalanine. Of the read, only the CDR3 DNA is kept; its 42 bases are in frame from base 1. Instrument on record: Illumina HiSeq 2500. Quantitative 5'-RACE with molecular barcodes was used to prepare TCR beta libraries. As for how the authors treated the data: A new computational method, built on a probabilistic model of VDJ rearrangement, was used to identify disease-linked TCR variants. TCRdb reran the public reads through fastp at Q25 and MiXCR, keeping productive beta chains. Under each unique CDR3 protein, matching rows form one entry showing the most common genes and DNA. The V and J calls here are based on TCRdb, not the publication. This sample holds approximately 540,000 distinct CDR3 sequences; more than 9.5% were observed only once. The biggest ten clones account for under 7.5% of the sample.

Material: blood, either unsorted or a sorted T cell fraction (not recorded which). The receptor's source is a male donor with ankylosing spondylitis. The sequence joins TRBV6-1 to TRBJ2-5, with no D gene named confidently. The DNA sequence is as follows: TGTGCCAGCAGCCACGGGCCTTCCAAAGAGACCCAGTACTTC. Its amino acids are CASSHGPSKETQYF.